This T cell receptor beta chain came from a study of blood T cells in healthy people across ages. Broader study findings: The fall in TCR beta diversity per million T cells was roughly linear with age.

Worth noting for this clonotype: Its antigen is unknown.

A second PCR of 7 to 11 cycles used a sample-barcoded 5' primer and a J-beta primer mix. TCRdb reanalysed the 5' RACE reads using MiXCR and keeps one entry per CDR3 protein. The table lists approximately 800,000 distinct CDR3 sequences, just under 25% of them singletons. CDR1 is DFQATT, CDR2 SNEGSKA, per germline (reference sequence). V lost 1 base and J lost 4, with 7 bases in between. There are 12 residues in the CDR3. Separately, the same data were catalogued under a study of T cells of mothers and their children. As that report states: Unrelated pairs and related pairs have their TCR recombination output shaped similarly by thymic selection.

The receptor was derived from a boy aged 10-17 years in good health. The genes are TRBV20-1 and TRBJ2-5, with D uncertain. Sequenced material: blood. This CDR3 reads CSARVTIETQYF. CDR3 nucleotides: TGCAGTGCTAGAGTCACCATAGAGACCCAGTACTTC.